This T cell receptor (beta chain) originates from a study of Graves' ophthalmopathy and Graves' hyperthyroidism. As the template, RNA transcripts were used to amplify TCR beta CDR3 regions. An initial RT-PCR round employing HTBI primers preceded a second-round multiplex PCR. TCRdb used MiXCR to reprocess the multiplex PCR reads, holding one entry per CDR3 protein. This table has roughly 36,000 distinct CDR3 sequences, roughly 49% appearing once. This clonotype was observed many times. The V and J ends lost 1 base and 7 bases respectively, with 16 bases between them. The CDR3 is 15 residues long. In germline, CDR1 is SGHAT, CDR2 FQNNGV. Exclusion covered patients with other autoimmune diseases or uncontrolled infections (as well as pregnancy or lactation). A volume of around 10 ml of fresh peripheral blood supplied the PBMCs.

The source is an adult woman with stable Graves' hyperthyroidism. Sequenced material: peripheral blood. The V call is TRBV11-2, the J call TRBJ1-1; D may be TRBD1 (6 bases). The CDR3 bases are TGTGCCAGCAGCTTAGCCCCGGGGGCTACCTTTGAAGCTTTCTTT. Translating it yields CASSLAPGATFEAFF.